Only a few counts were recorded for the clone carrying this T cell receptor (beta chain). Its antigen is unidentified. A template switching step contributed a universal primer site, while unique molecular identifiers were present in the cDNA. TCRdb reprocessed the 5' RACE reads via MiXCR and lists one record per CDR3 protein. This table has about 900,000 distinct CDR3 sequences, 12% appearing once. Healthy Caucasians provided all donations. These data come from a study of identical twins. V dropped 9 bases and J dropped 8; count of bases not matched to a gene: 12. This CDR3 has 15 amino acids. The germline V gene encodes CDR1 KGHDR and CDR2 SFDVKD. General study results and limits: Surplus twin overlap in beta out-of-frame sequences was less pronounced. The study based its conclusions on cross-sectional statistical analysis and did not follow the same donors.

Separately, the same data were catalogued under a study of yellow fever vaccine responses in identical twins.

The sequence was collected from a woman between 18 and 30 years old in good health. The sequencing input was PBMCs. The chain recombines TRBV24-1 with TRBJ2-1; 10 bases are a match to TRBD2. CDR3 nucleotides: TGTGCCACCGCCCCGGCTAGCGGGAGAAGCGATGAGCAGTTCTTC. This encodes CATAPASGRSDEQFF.